Described below is a single T cell receptor beta chain sequence and its context. Followed longitudinally, the Seattle patients had been enrolled during active infection. This record belongs to a study of blood T cell repertoires in COVID-19. Looking at the study overall: The United States, Italy and Spain were the sources of the acute and convalescent COVID-19 samples. PBMCs, B-cell-depleted T cells, or T cells were the source of the cDNA or gDNA that made up the material.

Trimming took 3 bases from V and 9 from J; bases not matched to a gene: 3. The CDR3 sequence is 13 residues long. Looked up from germline, CDR1 is SGDLS and CDR2 is YYNGEE. As processed by the authors: Reference gene primer amplification yielded estimated nucleated cell counts. Assay used: immunoSEQ multiplex PCR; TCRdb lists only in-frame clones, some missing. The V and J calls and clone size come from that table; D and trimming were worked out from the DNA. This table has approximately 290,000 clones, approximately 86% appearing once. This sequence originates from a human donor with COVID-19, enrolled during active disease. The donor label of this sample is uncertain. Material: peripheral blood. This rearrangement joins TRBV9 to TRBJ1-2; 12 bases line up with TRBD1. DNA for the CDR3: TGTGCCAGCAGCGAGGGACAGGGGGCGAGCTACACCTTC. Translated: CASSEGQGASYTF.